This TCR beta chain was retrieved from a study of cytomegalovirus exposure and HLA in healthy donors. Broader study findings: TCR beta chain V- and J-gene trimming was linked, in a later analysis, to a missense variant in DCLRE1C. Reports indicated that the classifier achieved high specificity and sensitivity in diagnosing cytomegalovirus status.

The donors gave bone marrow, and they were healthy. Both 60 Vbeta primers and 13 Jbeta primers went into the PCR. Data came from immunoSEQ multiplex PCR; TCRdb stores just in-frame clones and leaves some out. Of 95,000 to 150,000 clones in the sample, 70% to 85% were seen once. This CDR3 is 14 amino acids long. The V and J ends lost 5 bases and 8 bases respectively, with 18 bases between them. Germline V CDR1 and CDR2: SGHVS, FQNEAQ. This clone was found a few times. Its antigen is unidentified. The chain combines TRBV7-8 with TRBJ1-2; tentatively, D is TRBD1 (6 bases). The TCR originated in a man younger than 30 in good health and CMV-seronegative. Input material: PBMCs. The CDR3 is CASSSYREGWGYTF. DNA for the CDR3: TGTGCCAGCAGCAGCTACAGGGAAGGGTGGGGCTACACCTTC.